This note documents a single TCR beta chain sequence. The data stem from a study of blood T cell repertoires in COVID-19. The overall study: Sites across the United States, Italy and Spain contributed samples from acute and convalescent COVID-19.

Some clones are missing from TCRdb's copy, which holds only in-frame ones; the method was immunoSEQ multiplex PCR. Of about 300,000 clones listed, around 90% are singletons. Germline values: CDR1 SGHRS, CDR2 YFSETQ. This CDR3 region has 16 residues. V was clipped by 3 bases and J by 4 bases; unmatched bases: 5. The receptor's source is a young man with active or convalescent COVID-19. J is TRBJ2-2 and V is TRBV5-1, with 11 bases matching TRBD2. Sample: peripheral blood. CDR3 protein: CASSSYGTSGTGELFF. The CDR3, as DNA: TGCGCCAGCAGCTCCTACGGGACTAGCGGCACCGGGGAGCTGTTTTTT.